Each of the 29 T cell receptor beta chains below was sequenced from the same sample in a study of blood T cell repertoires in COVID-19. Sequencing was performed with immunoSEQ multiplex PCR; in TCRdb, only in-frame clones are kept and a portion is missing. The sample carries 100,000 to 150,000 clones, about 80% recorded once. Material for sequencing was peripheral blood. Receptor source: a man aged 55 to 70 with acute or convalescent COVID-19.

About this clone itself: Compared with germline, one end of the junction differs, possibly owing to a read error. This chain links TRBV24-1 with TRBJ2-2; D remains unclear. The length of the CDR3 is 12 residues. Germline V gene sequence: CDR1 KGHDR, CDR2 SFDVKD. This chain's CDR3 is CATSADTGELFF. The CDR3 DNA sequence: TGTGCCACAAGTGCGGACACCGGGGAGCTGTTTTTT.

The chain couples TRBV30 to TRBJ2-3; possible D gene TRBD2, 5 bases. In germline, CDR1 is GTSNPN, CDR2 SVGIG (reference sequence). The CDR3 runs 13 residues. V dropped 2 bases and J dropped 4 bases, with 10 bases sitting between them. The CDR3 protein is CAWSTLRADTQYF. In nucleotides, the CDR3 is TGTGCCTGGAGTACACTGAGGGCAGATACGCAGTATTTT.

This rearrangement joins TRBV5-1 to TRBJ1-1, with 7 bases identical to TRBD1. With 2 bases clipped from V and 3 bases from J, the junction kept 7 bases outside the gene matches. Germline-derived CDR1 and CDR2 are SGHRS and YFSETQ. The CDR3 has 15 amino acids. This CDR3 reads CASSFMAGGHTEAFF. CDR3 bases: TGCGCCAGCAGCTTCATGGCAGGGGGTCACACTGAAGCTTTCTTT.

The chain is built from TRBV2 and TRBJ1-2, with 10 bases lining up with TRBD1. The ends lost 3 bases at V and 4 bases at J; junction bases unmatched: 8. There are 16 residues in the CDR3. CDR1 is SNHLY, CDR2 FYNNEI, per germline. The CDR3 DNA follows: TGTGCCAGCAGTGACCCCCGGGACAGGGGAGCCTATGGCTACACCTTC. It is translated as CASSDPRDRGAYGYTF.

The V and J genes are TRBV30 and TRBJ2-7; D unresolved. The CDR3 extends over 14 amino acids. V was trimmed by 3 bases and J by 2 bases, leaving 14 bases between them. Germline V lookup: CDR1 GTSNPN, CDR2 SVGIG (reference sequence). CDR3 region: CAWSPLGLAYEQYF. The CDR3, as DNA: TGTGCCTGGAGCCCTCTGGGCTTAGCCTACGAGCAGTACTTC.

This clone came up once. The V and J genes are TRBV10-3 and TRBJ2-1; 10 positions match TRBD2. Trimming cost V 3 bases and J 6 bases; bases outside gene matches: 5. The germline CDR1 and CDR2 sequences are ENHRY and SYGVKD. There are 15 residues in the CDR3. This CDR3 reads CAISETSGRVNEQFF. For the CDR3, the DNA is TGTGCCATCAGTGAAACGAGCGGGAGGGTCAATGAGCAGTTCTTC.

V and J are TRBV5-1 and TRBJ1-2, with TRBD1 identical over 7 bases. In germline, CDR1 is SGHRS, CDR2 YFSETQ. V gave up 4 bases and J gave up 7 bases; unmatched junction bases: 4. The CDR3 loop spans 12 amino acids. CDR3 residues: CASSRDRVGYTF. For the CDR3, the DNA is TGCGCCAGCAGCCGCGACAGGGTTGGCTACACCTTC.

The chain joins TRBV6-5 to TRBJ2-1; TRBD1 is a possible D gene (6 bases). This CDR3 comprises 15 residues. Trimming shortened V by 6 bases and J by 1 base, and 13 bases separated the two germline ends. CDR1 is MNHEY, CDR2 SVGAGI, per germline. CDR3 coding DNA: TGTGCCAGCAGGCCCCGACAGGCTTCCTACAATGAGCAGTTCTTC. Translating gives CASRPRQASYNEQFF.

This clone has just one count. The chain combines TRBV3-1 (or the pseudogene TRBV3-2) with TRBJ2-3, with D unclear. Germline loops: CDR1 LGHDT, CDR2 YNNKEL (reference sequence). The V and J ends lost 4 bases and 4 bases respectively, with 18 bases between them. The CDR3 contains 16 residues. The CDR3 loop reads CASSPRPRWSSDTQYF. CDR3 sequence (DNA): TGTGCCAGCAGCCCTCGCCCCAGGTGGTCCTCAGATACGCAGTATTTT.

This rearrangement joins TRBV3-1 (or the pseudogene TRBV3-2) to TRBJ2-3; D call uncertain. Trimming left V 1 base short and J 0 bases short, with 8 bases between. Germline values: CDR1 LGHDT, CDR2 YNNKEL (reference sequence). The CDR3 consists of 15 residues. The CDR3 loop reads CASSQALGSTDTQYF. The CDR3 DNA reads TGTGCCAGCAGCCAAGCGCTAGGTAGCACAGATACGCAGTATTTT.

This clone was detected only once. The chain has TRBV4-2 and TRBJ2-5; a weak D match, TRBD2 (5 bases). This CDR3 comprises 15 residues. Trimming took 4 bases from V and 3 from J, leaving 15 bases between them. Looked up from germline, CDR1 is LGHNA and CDR2 is YNFKEQ. As DNA, the CDR3 is TGTGCCAGCAGCCCAGCCCATGCGAGGGAAGAGACCCAGTACTTC. It specifies CASSPAHAREETQYF.

CDR3 region: CASSFGTYGYTF. In nucleotides, the CDR3 is TGTGCCAGTAGTTTCGGGACATATGGCTACACCTTC. This chain joins TRBV19 and TRBJ1-2, with D possibly being TRBD1 (6 bases). The CDR3 is made up of 12 amino acids. Germline CDR1 and CDR2: LNHDA and SQIVND (reference sequence). Trimming took off 5 bases at V and 5 bases at J, with 9 bases between the two ends.

The chain links TRBV6-5 to TRBJ1-2; 9 positions agree with TRBD1. V lost 5 bases to trimming and J lost 6 bases; unmatched junction nucleotides: 10. CDR1 is MNHEY, CDR2 SVGAGI, per germline. The CDR3 sequence is 15 residues long. The DNA for the CDR3 is TGTGCCAGCAGTCAGGGACAGGGTACGCGTCATGGCTACACCTTC. Protein: CASSQGQGTRHGYTF.

This chain links TRBV28 with TRBJ2-2, with 9 bases fitting TRBD1. Germline assignment: CDR1 MDHEN and CDR2 SYDVKM. The CDR3 sequence is 14 residues long. The ends lost 6 bases at V and 7 bases at J; junction bases unmatched: 6. This chain's CDR3 is CASSTQGAIGELFF. The CDR3 DNA reads TGTGCCAGCAGCACACAGGGGGCTATCGGGGAGCTGTTTTTT.

The rearrangement joins TRBV29-1 to TRBJ1-1; tentative D call: TRBD1 (6 bases). The CDR3 extends over 12 amino acids. From germline, CDR1 is SQVTM and CDR2 ANQGSEA. Trimming took off 3 bases at V and 4 bases at J, with 9 bases between the two ends. CDR3 amino acids: CSVDRTATEAFF. Here the CDR3 DNA reads TGCAGCGTTGATCGGACAGCCACTGAAGCTTTCTTT.

The genes are TRBV2 and TRBJ1-5, with TRBD1 identical over 7 bases. With V trimmed by 3 bases and J by 6 bases, 5 bases remained unmatched. The CDR3 extends over 14 amino acids. Germline assignment: CDR1 SNHLY and CDR2 FYNNEI. The CDR3 spells CASSEDRTFQPQHF. As DNA, the CDR3 is TGTGCCAGCAGTGAGGACAGGACTTTTCAGCCCCAGCATTTT.

The chain uses TRBV5-1 and TRBJ2-3; possible D gene TRBD1, 5 bases. The CDR3 runs to 15 residues. Deletions cut 5 bases from V and 1 base from J, with 14 bases between. Per germline, CDR1 SGHRS and CDR2 YFSETQ. CDR3 coding DNA: TGCGCCAGCAGTTCCGACAGCCCTCGCACAGATACGCAGTATTTT. It encodes CASSSDSPRTDTQYF.

The chain recombines TRBV2 with TRBJ1-2, with a weak D call TRBD1 (5 bases). V was clipped by 7 bases and J by 7 bases, with 13 bases between them. Germline CDR1 reads SNHLY; CDR2 reads FYNNEI. The CDR3 is 12 amino acids. DNA for the CDR3: TGTGCCAGCAAACCGCGGGGCCCTGGCTACACCTTC. It is translated as CASKPRGPGYTF. Combining the CDR3 with reference TRBV2 and TRBJ1-2 gives the whole variable domain EPEVTQTPSHQVTQMGQEVILRCVPISNHLYFYWYRQILGQKVEFLVSFYNNEISEKSEIFDDQFSVERPDGSNFTLKIRSTKLEDSAMYFCASKPRGPGYTFGSGTRLTVV.

The chain recombines TRBV6-5 with TRBJ1-2; 7 bases fit TRBD1. Germline V CDR1 and CDR2: MNHEY, SVGAGI. The CDR3 consists of 13 residues. V gave up 4 bases and J gave up 7 bases; unmatched junction bases: 6. The CDR3 DNA follows: TGTGCCAGCAGTTCGGGACAGTTCTCTGGCTACACCTTC. Translated, it gives CASSSGQFSGYTF.

The chain uses TRBV4-2 and TRBJ2-2; 7 bases are a match to TRBD2. The trim removed 4 bases at V and 0 bases at J, leaving 8 bases unmatched. From germline, CDR1 is LGHNA and CDR2 YNFKEQ. This CDR3 is built from 17 residues. CDR3 amino acids: CASSLKPSGTNTGELFF. The DNA of the CDR3 is TGTGCCAGCAGCCTCAAACCAAGCGGGACGAACACCGGGGAGCTGTTTTTT.

The CDR3 DNA follows: TGTGCCAGCAGTCGGACTTCCAATGAGCAGTTCTTC. As protein: CASSRTSNEQFF. The chain couples TRBV3-1 (or the pseudogene TRBV3-2) to TRBJ2-1; perhaps TRBD2 as D (5 bases). The CDR3 spans 12 residues. The germline V gene encodes CDR1 LGHDT and CDR2 YNNKEL (reference sequence). The V gene lost 6 bases and the J gene lost 6 bases, with 9 bases spanning the gap.

This clone turned up a few times. This chain uses TRBV7-2 with TRBJ1-5; 8 nucleotides match TRBD1. V trimming: 5 bases; J trimming: 2 bases; junction bases outside the gene matches: 5. Germline lookup yields CDR1 SGHTA and CDR2 FQGNSA. The CDR3 spans 15 residues. The DNA for the CDR3 is TGTGCCAGCAGCGAGGACAGGGTACGCAATCAGCCCCAGCATTTT. Amino acid sequence: CASSEDRVRNQPQHF. The full variable domain, rest sourced from reference TRBV7-2 and TRBJ1-5, is GAGVSQSPSNKVTEKGKDVELRCDPISGHTALYWYRQSLGQGLEFLIYFQGNSAPDKSGLPSDRFSAERTGGSVSTLTIQRTQQEDSAVYLCASSEDRVRNQPQHFGDGTRLSIL.

The chain joins TRBV24-1 to TRBJ2-3, with D unresolved. Germline CDR1 KGHDR, CDR2 SFDVKD. The CDR3 length is 12 residues. Trimming stripped 4 bases from V and 4 bases from J, with 5 bases between. The CDR3 is CATSELADTQYF. Written as DNA, the CDR3 is TGTGCCACCAGTGAGCTAGCAGATACGCAGTATTTT.

V is TRBV6-5 and J is TRBJ2-7; D is perhaps TRBD2 (5 bases). V gave up 8 bases and J gave up 4 bases, with 15 bases separating them. CDR3 size: 13 residues. Germline V CDR1 and CDR2: MNHEY, SVGAGI. The CDR3 region is CASEDGGSYEQYF. CDR3 coding DNA: TGTGCCAGCGAAGATGGCGGGTCATACGAGCAGTACTTC.

V is TRBV27 and J is TRBJ1-6; 9 bases match TRBD1. Trimming took 6 bases from V and 10 from J; bases not matched to a gene: 7. CDR3 length equals 14 residues. The V gene's germline CDR1 is MNHEY and CDR2 SMNVEV (reference sequence). CDR3 nucleotide sequence: TGTGCCAGCAGCCGGGACAGGGAAGGATCACCCCTCCACTTT. It codes for CASSRDREGSPLHF.

The chain joins TRBV5-1 to TRBJ2-1; 7 nucleotides align to TRBD2. The CDR3 extends over 14 amino acids. Per germline, CDR1 SGHRS and CDR2 YFSETQ. Trimming removed 2 bases from V and 2 bases from J; junction bases left unmatched: 1. CDR3 in DNA: TGCGCCAGCAGCTTAACTAGCGCCTACAATGAGCAGTTCTTC. Translation: CASSLTSAYNEQFF.

This clone was observed a single time. The V gene is TRBV2, the J gene TRBJ2-3; D is ambiguous. The length of the CDR3 is 14 residues. V dropped 1 base and J dropped 3 bases, with 8 bases sitting between them. CDR1 and CDR2 (germline): SNHLY, FYNNEI. DNA for the CDR3: TGTGCCAGCAGTGAAGAAGCCCCTACAGATACGCAGTATTTT. This codes for CASSEEAPTDTQYF.

The J gene is TRBJ1-2, the V gene TRBV7-9, with 9 bases lining up with TRBD1. The CDR3 runs to 15 residues. Germline CDR1 reads SEHNR; CDR2 reads FQNEAQ (reference sequence). J lost 5 bases, V lost 3 bases, and 7 bases had no gene match. In DNA, the CDR3 is TGTGCCAGCAGCTTGGACAGGGGTACTTCGTATGGCTACACCTTC. Residues: CASSLDRGTSYGYTF. The whole variable domain, filled in from reference TRBV7-9 and TRBJ1-2, reads DTGVSQNPRHKITKRGQNVTFRCDPISEHNRLYWYRQTLGQGPEFLTYFQNEAQLEKSRLLSDRFSAERPKGSFSTLEIQRTEQGDSAMYLCASSLDRGTSYGYTFGSGTRLTVV.

This clone occurred once. The chain has TRBV12-5 and TRBJ2-7; D may be TRBD2 (5 bases). Trimming pared 7 bases from V and 1 base from J, leaving 14 bases between. The CDR3 loop spans 14 amino acids. Germline CDR1 reads LGHNT; CDR2 reads FRNRAP. The CDR3 is CASAPTGLSYEQYF. DNA of the CDR3: TGTGCTAGTGCCCCAACGGGATTATCCTACGAGCAGTACTTC.